This entry describes one T cell receptor beta chain. The antigen is not known. This record comes from a study of cytomegalovirus exposure and HLA in healthy donors. Every donor was a healthy person donating bone marrow. The CDR3 spans 12 residues. Germline CDR1 and CDR2: GTSNPN and SVGIG (reference sequence). Trimming left V 1 base short and J 9 bases short, with 10 bases between. PCR involved 60 Vbeta and 13 Jbeta primers. Sequenced by immunoSEQ multiplex PCR; TCRdb stores in-frame clones only, minus some. The table lists around 140,000 clones, 82% of them singletons. Broader study findings: The authors listed around 150 TCR beta chains as cytomegalovirus-associated.

The V and J genes are TRBV30 and TRBJ2-1; no firm D call. The sample was PBMCs. The clonotype was recovered from a man between 18 and 29 years old in good health and CMV-seropositive. Written as DNA, the CDR3 is TGTGCCTGGAGTGAAGAGCGATGTGAGCAGTTCTTC. This sequence encodes CAWSEERCEQFF.